The clone carrying this T cell receptor (beta chain) was seen more than once but under ten times. The antigen remains undetermined. The data were produced by immunoSEQ multiplex PCR, yet TCRdb's version contains in-frame clones alone and is incomplete. In the table there are 45,000 to 60,000 clones, 70% of which are singletons. This sample was taken from a study of T cell clones after liver transplantation. The wider study: Samples came pre-transplant, pre-randomization before withdrawal, and post-randomization after withdrawal ended.

Trimming stripped 7 bases from V and 1 base from J, with 13 bases between. The CDR3 totals 14 residues. CDR1 and CDR2 (germline): MNHNS, SASEGT. Whole-study findings and limits: The donor-reactive repertoire was only partly measurable in a couple of subjects, lacking donor cells. Conclusions were preliminary, with small, heterogeneous patient groups.

V usage is TRBV6-1 and J usage is TRBJ2-5; D is undetermined. The sequence came from a human patient who received a liver transplant. Among the T cells, some may be from the graft donor. Sample: CD4+ T cells from blood, taken at the approximately 15-month timepoint. DNA for the CDR3: TGTGCCAGCACGGCGGCCCAGATCCAAGAGACCCAGTACTTC. Protein sequence: CASTAAQIQETQYF.